The rows below give T cell receptor beta chains drawn from one sample of a study of cytotoxic CD8 clonotypes in ibrutinib-treated CLL. Assay: immunoSEQ multiplex PCR; the TCRdb copy retains only in-frame clones and omits some. The data show tens of thousands of clones, with approximately 71% seen just once and roughly 45% held by the top ten. This sample comprised PBMCs, obtained after 12 months of ibrutinib treatment. All receptors derive from a human donor with chronic lymphocytic leukemia. The CDR3 runs from the conserved cysteine through the conserved F or W. Fields, in order: CDR3 DNA, CDR3 protein, clone size, D gene, J gene, V gene. A D gene is named only where the DNA matches it firmly. Some rows have no size entry. The others give once, few or many, or a class for an expanded clone.

DNA: TGTGCCAGCAGTAGGCTCTACGGAGAGGCCAAAAACATTCAGTACTTC
CDR3: CASSRLYGEAKNIQYF
size: few
D: NA
J: TRBJ2-4
V: TRBV28

DNA: TGTGCCAGCAGTTACCGTCCCTCGGGCTCCTACGAGCAGTACTTC
CDR3: CASSYRPSGSYEQYF
size: NA
D: NA
J: TRBJ2-7
V: TRBV6-5

DNA: TGTGCCAGTAGTATAGGGCTAGCGGGGCCAGGGTCGTCCAATGAGCAGTTCTTC
CDR3: CASSIGLAGPGSSNEQFF
size: NA
D: TRBD2
J: TRBJ2-1
V: TRBV19

DNA: TGTGCCAGCAGGTTTAGCGGAGCAAGCACAGATACGCAGTATTTT
CDR3: CASRFSGASTDTQYF
size: NA
D: NA
J: TRBJ2-3
V: TRBV5-4

DNA: TGCGCCAGCAGCTTCCTAGCGGGAGGCTTCCCCGGGGAGCTGTTTTTT
CDR3: CASSFLAGGFPGELFF
size: NA
D: TRBD2
J: TRBJ2-2
V: TRBV5-1

DNA: TGTGCCAGCAGCCCCACCCTCACCGGGGAGCTGTTTTTT
CDR3: CASSPTLTGELFF
size: NA
D: NA
J: TRBJ2-2
V: TRBV5-4

DNA: TGTGCCAGCAGCTTGGCCTCAGGGAAAACTAATGAAAAACTGTTTTTT
CDR3: CASSLASGKTNEKLFF
size: NA
D: NA
J: TRBJ1-4
V: TRBV5-5

DNA: TGTGCCAGCAGTCCCCAGGGTTTCAATGAGCAGTTCTTC
CDR3: CASSPQGFNEQFF
size: NA
D: NA
J: TRBJ2-1
V: TRBV13

DNA: TGCAGCGTCTGCTCCCCACTAGCGGGACATGCGGATACGCAGTATTTT
CDR3: CSVCSPLAGHADTQYF
size: once
D: TRBD2
J: TRBJ2-3
V: TRBV29-1

DNA: TGTGCCACAATGGGGCTAGCGGCCCCCTCTGGGGCCAACGTCCTGACTTTC
CDR3: CATMGLAAPSGANVLTF
size: NA
D: TRBD2
J: TRBJ2-6
V: TRBV28

DNA: TGTGCCACCAGCAGCCCTACTTTAGCGGGAGCAAATTACGAGCAGTACTTC
CDR3: CATSSPTLAGANYEQYF
size: NA
D: TRBD2
J: TRBJ2-7
V: TRBV15

DNA: TGTGCCAGCAGGAAGAGGGGGCCCGGTCAAGAGACCCAGTACTTC
CDR3: CASRKRGPGQETQYF
size: NA
D: TRBD1
J: TRBJ2-5
V: TRBV27

DNA: TGTGCCTGGAGTGTACTTTCAACCACCACAGATACGCAGTATTTT
CDR3: CAWSVLSTTTDTQYF
size: NA
D: NA
J: TRBJ2-3
V: TRBV30

DNA: TGTGCTAGTGGTTTGCCTGCCGGCCAAGGGACAAGATGTGAGCAGTACTTC
CDR3: CASGLPAGQGTRCEQYF
size: NA
D: NA
J: TRBJ2-7
V: TRBV12-5

DNA: TGTGCCAGCAGCTTAGCGGGAACCGGCTACGAGCAGTACTTC
CDR3: CASSLAGTGYEQYF
size: few
D: TRBD2
J: TRBJ2-7
V: TRBV6-1

DNA: TGTGCCAGCAGTACGCAAGGGACAGATACGCAGTATTTT
CDR3: CASSTQGTDTQYF
size: NA
D: NA
J: TRBJ2-3
V: TRBV2

DNA: TGTGCCAGCAGTGAAGTACGGGCCGTGGGCAGTAGCTATGGCTACACCTTC
CDR3: CASSEVRAVGSSYGYTF
size: NA
D: NA
J: TRBJ1-2
V: TRBV6-1

DNA: TGTGCCAGCAGCCCCCAGATGGGGGGGTCCTACGAGCAGTACTTC
CDR3: CASSPQMGGSYEQYF
size: NA
D: TRBD2
J: TRBJ2-7
V: TRBV6-5

DNA: TGCGCCAGTGGGGCTGCTTATACCACAGATACGCAGTATTTT
CDR3: CASGAAYTTDTQYF
size: NA
D: NA
J: TRBJ2-3
V: TRBV4-1

DNA: TGTGCCAGCAGTTACCGGGGGGAGACCCAGTACTTC
CDR3: CASSYRGETQYF
size: NA
D: NA
J: TRBJ2-5
V: TRBV11-2

DNA: TGTGCCAGCTCACGACCGGGACGGACCAACTATGGCTACACCTTC
CDR3: CASSRPGRTNYGYTF
size: NA
D: NA
J: TRBJ1-2
V: TRBV18